What follows is one TCR beta chain and its context. These data come from a study of blood T cell repertoires in COVID-19. Across the study: The United States, Italy and Spain were the sources of the acute and convalescent COVID-19 samples. T cells, B-cell-depleted T cells, or PBMCs provided the cDNA or gDNA that served as material.

V gave up 0 bases and J gave up 4 bases; unmatched junction bases: 10. CDR3 length: 18 residues. Germline V CDR1 and CDR2: SGDLS, YYNGEE. As originally analysed: Estimates of nucleated cell counts were drawn from the amplification of reference gene primers. Data came from immunoSEQ multiplex PCR; TCRdb stores just in-frame clones and leaves some out. V, J and clone size reflect that table, while D and trimming were determined from the DNA. The sample includes roughly 89,000 clones, 80% of them seen just once. Sample: peripheral blood. This receptor was obtained from a woman aged 70-85 years with acute or convalescent COVID-19. The rearrangement links TRBV9 to TRBJ2-1; TRBD2 aligns across 10 bases. CDR3 nucleotide sequence: TGTGCCAGCAGCGTAGGGGCTAGCGGGGGACCTTATTACAATGAGCAGTTCTTC. Translated: CASSVGASGGPYYNEQFF.